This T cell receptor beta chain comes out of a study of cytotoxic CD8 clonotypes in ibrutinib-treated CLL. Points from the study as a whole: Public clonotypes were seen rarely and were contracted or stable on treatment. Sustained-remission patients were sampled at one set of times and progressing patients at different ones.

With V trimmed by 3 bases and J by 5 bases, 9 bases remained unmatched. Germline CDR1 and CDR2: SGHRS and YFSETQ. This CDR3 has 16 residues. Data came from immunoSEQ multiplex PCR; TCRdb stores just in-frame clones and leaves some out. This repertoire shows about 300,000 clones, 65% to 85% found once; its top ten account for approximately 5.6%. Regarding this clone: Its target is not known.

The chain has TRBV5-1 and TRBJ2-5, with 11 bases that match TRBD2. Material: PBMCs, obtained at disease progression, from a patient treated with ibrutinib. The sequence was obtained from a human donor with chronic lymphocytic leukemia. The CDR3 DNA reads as TGCGCCAGCAGCTCAACGTCTAGCGGGGGGTCCGAGACCCAGTACTTC. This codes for CASSSTSSGGSETQYF.